The 28 T cell receptor beta chains presented below share a single source sample, sequenced in a study of T cell repertoires in cytomegalovirus infection. Antigens for these TCRs are unknown. From the reads, TCRdb called clonotypes with MiXCR, one entry per CDR3 protein. The sample includes more than 300,000 distinct CDR3 sequences, about a third seen only once; the top ten take roughly 13%. The sample here was cultured PBMCs, taken from culture after CMV antigen stimulation. The receptors come from a human donor in good health (CMV status not recorded). Some clones in this sample may be carry-over from other donors' samples.

The rearrangement links TRBV6-5 to TRBJ2-2; 9 bases are a match to TRBD1. The germline V gene has CDR1 MNHEY and CDR2 SVGAGI. Trimming took 6 bases from V and 5 from J; bases not matched to a gene: 7. The CDR3 loop spans 15 amino acids. The CDR3 protein is CASRNRQGGTGELFF. CDR3 nucleotide sequence: TGTGCCAGCAGAAATCGACAGGGGGGGACCGGGGAGCTGTTTTTT.

This clonotype has more than one count but fewer than ten. The chain links TRBV7-2 to TRBJ1-5; D unclear. This CDR3 contains 12 residues. Germline V gene sequence: CDR1 SGHTA, CDR2 FQGNSA. Trimming removed 5 bases from V and 6 bases from J, with 8 bases in between. The DNA of the CDR3 is TGTGCCAGCAGCCCCTTTGGTCAGCCCCAGCATTTT. Translation: CASSPFGQPQHF.

Written as DNA, the CDR3 is TGTGCCAGCAGCTCCCCCCGGATCTCTGGGGCCAACGTCCTGACTTTC. It encodes CASSSPRISGANVLTF. The V and J genes are TRBV27 and TRBJ2-6; D call uncertain. Looked up from germline, CDR1 is MNHEY and CDR2 is SMNVEV (reference sequence). The CDR3 runs 16 residues. V was trimmed by 6 bases and J by 0 bases, leaving 12 bases between them.

The chain couples TRBV12-3 or TRBV12-4 to TRBJ2-3; 7 nucleotides match TRBD1. Trimming took 6 bases from V and 3 from J; bases not matched to a gene: 9. The CDR3 is 15 amino acids. The CDR3 spells CASSPRGQQTDTQYF. CDR3 nucleotide sequence: TGTGCCAGCAGCCCCCGGGGACAGCAAACAGATACGCAGTATTTT.

V is TRBV29-1 and J is TRBJ2-2; D unclear. This CDR3 is 11 amino acids long. The germline V gene has CDR1 SQVTM and CDR2 ANQGSEA. V was clipped by 7 bases and J by 4 bases, with 7 bases between them. The CDR3 region has the DNA TGCAGCGGTCTGTTCACCGGGGAGCTGTTTTTT. Translated: CSGLFTGELFF.

This rearrangement joins TRBV10-3 to TRBJ2-1; TRBD2 is a possible D gene (6 bases). V lost 4 bases and J 8 bases, leaving 15 bases between the germline ends. The CDR3 runs 14 residues. CDR1 and CDR2 (germline): ENHRY, SYGVKD. The CDR3 protein is CAISAGGSTYEQFF. DNA of the CDR3: TGTGCCATCAGTGCTGGGGGGTCGACTTATGAGCAGTTCTTC.

The genes are TRBV12-3 or TRBV12-4 and TRBJ1-5; D is unclear. The V end was cut by 1 base, the J end by 1 base, with 14 bases between. The CDR3 is made up of 17 amino acids. CDR3 in DNA: TGTGCCAGCAGTTTAGAAATGAACCTGGAAAGCAATCAGCCCCAGCATTTT. Translating gives CASSLEMNLESNQPQHF.

This sequence joins TRBV6-5 and TRBJ2-5; 11 bases map to TRBD2. Trimming cost V 3 bases and J 2 bases; bases outside gene matches: 11. The CDR3 has 18 residues. Germline CDR1 and CDR2: MNHEY and SVGAGI. For the CDR3, the DNA is TGTGCCAGCAGTTATCCCCTACTAGCGGGAGCCCCTCAAGAGACCCAGTACTTC. It specifies CASSYPLLAGAPQETQYF.

This clonotype showed up many times. The genes are TRBV7-2 and TRBJ2-1, with 7 nucleotides matching TRBD2. This CDR3 region has 16 residues. After removal of 0 bases from V and 9 bases from J, the junction contained 11 bases not matched to a gene. Germline V CDR1 and CDR2: SGHTA, FQGNSA. The CDR3 sequence: CASSLALGSGSGEQFF. The CDR3 region has the DNA TGTGCCAGCAGCTTAGCGCTCGGTAGCGGGTCGGGTGAGCAGTTCTTC. Complete variable domain (other parts from reference TRBV7-2 and TRBJ2-1): GAGVSQSPSNKVTEKGKDVELRCDPISGHTALYWYRQSLGQGLEFLIYFQGNSAPDKSGLPSDRFSAERTGGSVSTLTIQRTQQEDSAVYLCASSLALGSGSGEQFFGPGTRLTVL.

The CDR3 coding sequence is TGTGCCAGCAGCCCAAGGGGGCCGACTGGAAACACCATATATTTT. Its translation: CASSPRGPTGNTIYF. The V and J genes are TRBV7-2 and TRBJ1-3, with TRBD1 identical over 7 bases. The CDR3 has 15 residues. V gave up 5 bases and J gave up 2 bases; unmatched junction bases: 6. Germline CDR1 reads SGHTA; CDR2 reads FQGNSA.

This clonotype was seen only a few times. This rearrangement joins TRBV7-2 to TRBJ1-6; D not certain. V dropped 2 bases and J dropped 10 bases, with 12 bases sitting between them. The CDR3 runs 14 residues. Germline CDR1 SGHTA, CDR2 FQGNSA. CDR3 sequence: CASSLKDLVSPLHF. The CDR3 nucleotides read TGTGCCAGCAGCTTAAAGGACCTTGTGTCACCCCTCCACTTT.

This clonotype has more than one count but fewer than ten. The V gene is TRBV4-1, the J gene TRBJ2-1; no firm D call. V lost 2 bases, J lost 1 base, and 12 bases lay in between. CDR1 MGHRA and CDR2 YSYEKL come from the germline V gene. The CDR3 has 16 residues. DNA for the CDR3: TGCGCCAGCAGCCAAATGGTAGCCGGTTCCTACAATGAGCAGTTCTTC. As protein: CASSQMVAGSYNEQFF.

This clonotype showed up many times. The chain combines TRBV7-2 with TRBJ1-1; D gene ambiguous. V gave up 2 bases and J gave up 1 base, with 5 bases separating them. This CDR3 region has 13 residues. Germline V gene lookup returns CDR1 SGHTA and CDR2 FQGNSA. CDR3 in DNA: TGTGCCAGCAGCTTACCCCCGAACACTGAAGCTTTCTTT. Amino acid sequence: CASSLPPNTEAFF.

This clonotype was recorded at least ten times. J is TRBJ2-5 and V is TRBV7-2; 8 bases agree with TRBD2. CDR3 length: 14 amino acids. J lost 4 bases, V lost 5 bases, and 6 bases had no gene match. Looked up from germline, CDR1 is SGHTA and CDR2 is FQGNSA. The CDR3 region is CASSPAGVPETQYF. CDR3 DNA: TGTGCCAGCAGCCCAGCGGGAGTTCCAGAGACCCAGTACTTC.

This clonotype was counted a few times. The V and J genes are TRBV7-9 and TRBJ2-1, with TRBD2 matching over 15 bases. The V and J ends lost 4 bases and 8 bases, in that order; junction bases with no gene match: 21. The CDR3 runs 21 residues. The germline gives CDR1 SEHNR, CDR2 FQNEAQ (reference sequence). CDR3 amino acids: CASSSQGAGLAGGGKQDEQFF. As DNA, the CDR3 is TGTGCCAGCAGCTCCCAAGGGGCGGGACTAGCGGGAGGAGGTAAACAGGATGAGCAGTTCTTC.

This chain links TRBV7-2 with TRBJ1-1; 10 bases line up with TRBD1. CDR1 and CDR2 from the germline V gene are SGHTA and FQGNSA. CDR3 length equals 14 residues. V was pared by 7 bases and J by 6 bases, with 8 bases of the junction left unmatched. CDR3 DNA sequence: TGTGCCAGCACCAGACAGGGGGCGACCGCTGAAGCTTTCTTT. Amino acid sequence: CASTRQGATAEAFF.

V usage is TRBV28 and J usage is TRBJ1-1, with no clear D. This CDR3 has 14 residues. CDR1 is MDHEN, CDR2 SYDVKM, per germline. Between the trimmed V and J ends, which lost 10 bases and 1 base, there was a span of 16 bases. The CDR3 sequence: CATTLGSKNTEAFF. The CDR3 DNA is TGTGCCACCACACTGGGATCCAAGAACACTGAAGCTTTCTTT.

The chain has TRBV4-3 and TRBJ1-2; D might be TRBD1 (6 bases). Looked up from germline, CDR1 is LGHNA and CDR2 is YSLEER. There are 14 residues in the CDR3. V was clipped by 3 bases and J by 6 bases, with 14 bases between them. CDR3 nucleotide sequence: TGCGCCAGCAGCCAGAACAGGGCTCGGGATGGCTACACCTTC. Its translation is CASSQNRARDGYTF.

This chain joins TRBV7-8 and TRBJ2-1, with a tentative D call TRBD2 (5 bases). Germline CDR1 is SGHVS and CDR2 is FQNEAQ. CDR3 length: 14 amino acids. Deletions cut 2 bases from V and 6 bases from J, with 11 bases between. CDR3 sequence: CASSLYRDRNEQFF. For the CDR3, the DNA is TGTGCCAGCAGCTTATACCGGGATCGCAATGAGCAGTTCTTC.

The V and J genes are TRBV7-8 and TRBJ1-5, with D perhaps matching TRBD1 (5 bases). The CDR3 is made up of 16 amino acids. The germline V gene encodes CDR1 SGHVS and CDR2 FQNEAQ. The germline V and J ends were trimmed by 5 bases and 3 bases, with 17 bases remaining between them. The CDR3 bases are TGTGCCAGCAGCCGGACGAGGGGCTTGGACAATCAGCCCCAGCATTTT. Amino acid sequence: CASSRTRGLDNQPQHF.

The V and J genes are TRBV4-1 and TRBJ1-5; TRBD1 aligns across 8 bases. Germline lookup yields CDR1 MGHRA and CDR2 YSYEKL. CDR3 length: 14 residues. J was trimmed by 7 bases and V by 3 bases; bases with no gene match: 5. The CDR3 loop reads CASSQDRENQPQHF. As DNA, the CDR3 is TGCGCCAGCAGCCAGGACAGGGAAAACCAGCCCCAGCATTTT.

This clonotype was counted between two and nine times. The chain joins TRBV6-6 to TRBJ2-3; perhaps TRBD2 as D (6 bases). There are 15 residues in the CDR3. Trimming removed 2 bases from V and 4 bases from J, with 13 bases in between. Germline CDR1 is MNHNY and CDR2 is SVGAGI (reference sequence). CDR3 region: CASSYPMDYPDTQYF. CDR3 sequence (DNA): TGTGCCAGCAGTTACCCAATGGACTATCCAGATACGCAGTATTTT.

This rearrangement joins TRBV10-3 to TRBJ2-7; D ambiguous. The CDR3 contains 13 residues. Trimming pared 4 bases from V and 0 bases from J, leaving 7 bases between. From germline, CDR1 is ENHRY and CDR2 SYGVKD. The CDR3 is CAISAVLSYEQYF. In DNA, the CDR3 is TGTGCCATCAGTGCAGTACTCTCCTACGAGCAGTACTTC.

In this sample, this clonotype turned up many times. This chain uses TRBV7-2 with TRBJ2-1; TRBD1 matches 7 bases. The V gene's germline CDR1 is SGHTA and CDR2 FQGNSA. V was clipped by 3 bases and J by 4 bases; unmatched bases: 3. The length of the CDR3 is 14 residues. CDR3 DNA: TGTGCCAGCAGCTTGGGACAGTCTTACAATGAGCAGTTCTTC. Its protein is CASSLGQSYNEQFF.

Only a few counts were recorded for this clonotype. V usage is TRBV4-3 and J usage is TRBJ1-2; D is perhaps TRBD1 (6 bases). V was cut by 1 base and J by 7 bases, with 13 bases left in between. This CDR3 contains 14 residues. Germline CDR1 is LGHNA and CDR2 is YSLEER. The CDR3 loop reads CASSQVQGHSGYTF. Written as DNA, the CDR3 is TGCGCCAGCAGCCAAGTCCAGGGGCACTCTGGCTACACCTTC.

At least ten counts were recorded for this clonotype. The chain employs TRBV7-2 and TRBJ1-4; D ambiguous. The CDR3 is 15 residues long. Per the germline V gene, CDR1 is SGHTA and CDR2 is FQGNSA. V dropped 1 base and J dropped 8 bases, with 14 bases sitting between them. CDR3 residues: CASSLGLIRAEKLFF. DNA of the CDR3: TGTGCCAGCAGCTTAGGGCTCATTAGGGCCGAAAAACTGTTTTTT.

The chain joins TRBV7-2 to TRBJ2-7; 9 bases line up with TRBD2. Trimming cost V 2 bases and J 5 bases; bases outside gene matches: 10. The CDR3 is 16 residues long. Germline V gives CDR1 SGHTA, CDR2 FQGNSA. CDR3 sequence (DNA): TGTGCCAGCAGCTTATATGGCGGGAGGGCCGAACACGAGCAGTACGTC. Protein product: CASSLYGGRAEHEQYV.

This clonotype was observed a handful of times. The rearrangement links TRBV6-2 or TRBV6-3 to TRBJ1-5; D call uncertain. This CDR3 region has 12 residues. In germline, CDR1 is MNHEY, CDR2 SVGEGT. With 7 bases removed from V and 3 bases from J, the gap between germline ends came to 7 bases. This CDR3 reads CASTRPNQPQHF. CDR3 nucleotides: TGTGCCAGCACCCGGCCCAATCAGCCCCAGCATTTT.